This T cell receptor (beta chain) was sequenced for a study of CD8 T cells in ankylosing spondylitis. In making TCR beta libraries, quantitative 5'-RACE with molecular barcodes was used. Via MiXCR, TCRdb re-called the 5' RACE reads, giving one row per CDR3 protein. The data hold hundreds of thousands of distinct CDR3 sequences, with roughly 32% observed a single time. What was sequenced was blood, either unsorted or a sorted T cell fraction (not recorded which). The TCR was taken from a male donor with ankylosing spondylitis or in good health (not recorded which).

As DNA, the CDR3 is TGCAGTGCTAGACGGACAGGGGGGTCACCCCTCCACTTT. Its protein is CSARRTGGSPLHF. V gene TRBV20-1 combines with J gene TRBJ1-6; 10 bases line up with TRBD1. CDR3 size: 13 residues. J gave up 10 bases and V 2 bases, and 2 bases lay outside the gene matches. CDR1 DFQATT and CDR2 SNEGSKA come from the germline V gene (reference sequence).